This T cell receptor beta chain was retrieved from a study of T cells in tuberculosis. Study results and limitations: Active tuberculosis patients had shorter CDR3-alpha; the beta difference was nonsignificant.

This CDR3 spans 13 amino acids. CDR1 SGHAT and CDR2 FQNNGV come from the germline V gene. V was pared by 5 bases and J by 6 bases, with 3 bases of the junction left unmatched. Using immunoSEQ multiplex PCR, the repertoire was profiled, and TCRdb retains in-frame clones only, with some absent. The sample consists of approximately 31,000 clones, roughly 95% of them appearing once. At study entry, adolescents had tuberculin skin tests and IGRA screening. Worth noting for this clone: Its matching antigen is unknown.

This TCR was recovered from a donor aged 10-35 years with latent tuberculosis or without tuberculosis infection. The rearrangement uses TRBV11-2 and TRBJ1-4; the match to TRBD1 covers 7 bases. The sample taken for sequencing was PBMCs. CDR3 sequence: CASSKTGYEKLFF. CDR3 nucleotide sequence: TGTGCCAGCAGCAAGACAGGGTATGAAAAACTGTTTTTT.